This T cell receptor beta chain was documented in a study of blood T cell repertoires in COVID-19. Study overall: Sources were T cells, B-cell-depleted T cells, or PBMCs; the material itself was cDNA or gDNA.

Repertoires were generated with immunoSEQ multiplex PCR, while TCRdb's copy carries only in-frame clones and drops some. The sample consists of roughly 30,000 clones, around 90% of them appearing once. Germline CDR1 and CDR2: SNHLY and FYNNEI. The CDR3 consists of 13 residues. J gave up 6 bases and V 6 bases, and 6 bases lay outside the gene matches. What was sequenced was peripheral blood. This chain connects TRBV2 to TRBJ1-2, with TRBD1 matching over 8 bases. This receptor was identified in a human donor in a cohort sampled during active COVID-19. CDR3 loop: CASRRVTGDGYTF. The DNA for the CDR3 is TGTGCCAGCAGGCGAGTGACAGGGGATGGCTACACCTTC.